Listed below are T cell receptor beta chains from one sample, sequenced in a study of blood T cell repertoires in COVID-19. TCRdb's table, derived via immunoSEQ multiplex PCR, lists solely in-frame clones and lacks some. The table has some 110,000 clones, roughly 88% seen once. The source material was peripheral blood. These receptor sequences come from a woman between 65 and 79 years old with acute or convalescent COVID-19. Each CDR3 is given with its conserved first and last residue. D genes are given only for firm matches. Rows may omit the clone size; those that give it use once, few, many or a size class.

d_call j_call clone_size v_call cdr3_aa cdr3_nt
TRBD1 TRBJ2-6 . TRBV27 CASSPPTGGGVAGANVLTF TGTGCCAGCAGCCCCCCGACAGGGGGAGGGGTCGCTGGGGCCAACGTCCTGACTTTC
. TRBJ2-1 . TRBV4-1 CASSQGQAGEQFF TGCGCCAGCAGCCAAGGACAGGCGGGTGAGCAGTTCTTC
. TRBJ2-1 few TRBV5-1 CASSLDGLGGDEQFF TGCGCCAGCAGCTTGGATGGACTGGGCGGGGATGAGCAGTTCTTC
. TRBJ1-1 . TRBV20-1 CSASTPGVGTEAFF TGCAGTGCTAGTACCCCAGGGGTCGGCACTGAAGCTTTCTTT
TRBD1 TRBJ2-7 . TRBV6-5 CASLWDRGSYEQYF TGTGCCAGCCTGTGGGACAGGGGGTCCTACGAGCAGTACTTC
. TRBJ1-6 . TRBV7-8 CASSLGGKAPLHF TGTGCCAGCAGCTTAGGAGGCAAGGCACCCCTCCACTTT
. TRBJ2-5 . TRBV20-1 CSASAVVETQYF TGCAGTGCTAGTGCTGTCGTGGAGACCCAGTACTTC
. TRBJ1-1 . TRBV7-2 CASSPRRRLTTEAFF TGTGCCAGCAGCCCTAGGAGGAGACTGACGACTGAAGCTTTCTTT
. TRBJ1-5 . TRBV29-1 CSVVLGAPGQPQHF TGCAGCGTTGTACTGGGTGCCCCGGGTCAGCCCCAGCATTTT
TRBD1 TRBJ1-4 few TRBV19 CASSRGQAEANEKLFF TGTGCCAGTAGTAGGGGACAGGCCGAGGCTAATGAAAAACTGTTTTTT
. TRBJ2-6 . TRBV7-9 CASSPTVVDLTF TGTGCCAGCAGCCCCACGGTGGTAGACCTGACTTTC
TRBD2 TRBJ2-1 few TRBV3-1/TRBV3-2 CASSRGTSASSYNEQFF TGTGCCAGCAGCCGGGGGACTAGCGCATCCTCCTACAATGAGCAGTTCTTC
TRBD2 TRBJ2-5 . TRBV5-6 CASSPGTSGVQYF TGTGCCAGCAGCCCCGGGACTAGCGGGGTTCAGTACTTC
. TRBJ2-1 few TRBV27 CASKRSGPFRYEQFF TGTGCCAGCAAAAGGAGCGGGCCTTTCAGGTATGAGCAGTTCTTC
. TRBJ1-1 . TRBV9 CASSVDEGNTEAFF TGTGCCAGCAGCGTAGACGAGGGAAACACTGAAGCTTTCTTT
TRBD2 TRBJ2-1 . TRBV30 CAWSKGLAGDLEQFF TGTGCCTGGAGTAAGGGACTAGCGGGAGACCTTGAGCAGTTCTTC
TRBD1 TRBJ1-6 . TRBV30 CAWSFRTGTSYSPLHF TGTGCCTGGAGTTTCCGGACAGGGACTTCTTATTCACCCCTCCACTTT
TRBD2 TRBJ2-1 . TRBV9 CASSGSPSGRFVDEQFF TGTGCCAGCAGCGGTTCCCCTAGCGGGAGGTTCGTCGATGAGCAGTTCTTC
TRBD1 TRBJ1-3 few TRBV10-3 CAISEGRGRGSGNTIYF TGTGCCATCAGTGAGGGAAGGGGGCGCGGGTCTGGAAACACCATATATTTT
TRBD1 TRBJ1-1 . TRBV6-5 CASSSTGGNTEAFF TGTGCCAGCAGTTCGACAGGGGGGAACACTGAAGCTTTCTTT
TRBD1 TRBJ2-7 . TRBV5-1 CASSYSPGQLTYEQYF TGCGCCAGCAGCTATTCCCCGGGACAGCTGACCTACGAGCAGTACTTC
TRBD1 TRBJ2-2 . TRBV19 CASRRQGTGELFF TGTGCCAGTAGGCGACAGGGCACCGGGGAGCTGTTTTTT
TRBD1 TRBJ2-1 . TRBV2 CASSPVRGQHEQFF TGTGCCAGCAGCCCCGTAAGGGGGCAGCATGAGCAGTTCTTC
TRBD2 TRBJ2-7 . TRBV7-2 CASSARGRYEQYF TGTGCCAGCAGCGCTCGCGGGAGATATGAGCAGTACTTC
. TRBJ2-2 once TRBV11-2 CASSLDWGGTGELFF TGTGCCAGCAGCTTAGATTGGGGAGGTACCGGGGAGCTGTTTTTT
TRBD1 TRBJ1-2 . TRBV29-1 CSVEGNTGAGYGYTF TGCAGCGTTGAGGGCAACACAGGGGCTGGCTATGGCTACACCTTC
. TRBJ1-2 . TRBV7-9 CASSRQTENYGYTF TGTGCCAGCAGCCGCCAGACAGAGAACTATGGCTACACCTTC
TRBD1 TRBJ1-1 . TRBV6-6 CASSYSQGAEAFF TGTGCCAGCAGTTACTCGCAGGGGGCAGAGGCTTTCTTT
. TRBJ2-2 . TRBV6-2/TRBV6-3 CASSYSGLAAGELFF TGTGCCAGCAGTTACTCGGGCCTAGCAGCCGGGGAGCTGTTTTTT
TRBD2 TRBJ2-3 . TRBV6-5 CATSSGASTDTQYF TGTGCCACCTCTAGCGGGGCTAGCACAGATACGCAGTATTTT
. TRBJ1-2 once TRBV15 CATSSVDFLGGYTF TGTGCCACCAGCAGTGTGGACTTTCTAGGTGGCTACACCTTC
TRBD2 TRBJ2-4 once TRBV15 CATSRDPGGEDIQYF TGTGCCACCAGCAGAGACCCCGGGGGGGAGGACATTCAGTACTTC
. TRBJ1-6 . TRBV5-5 CASSLERKQRDSPLHF TGTGCCAGCAGCTTGGAAAGAAAACAGCGGGATTCACCCCTCCACTTT
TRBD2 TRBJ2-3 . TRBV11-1 CASGRGEEVDTQYF TGTGCCAGCGGACGGGGGGAGGAAGTAGATACGCAGTATTTT
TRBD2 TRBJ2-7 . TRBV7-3 CASSLDGLAGAEQYF TGTGCCAGCAGCTTAGATGGACTAGCGGGAGCCGAGCAGTACTTC
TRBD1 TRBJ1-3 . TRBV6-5 CASTYKTGAGNTIYF TGTGCCAGCACCTACAAGACAGGGGCTGGAAACACCATATATTTT
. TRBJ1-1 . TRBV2 CASSERDSIEAFF TGTGCCAGCAGTGAAAGGGACTCCATTGAAGCTTTCTTT
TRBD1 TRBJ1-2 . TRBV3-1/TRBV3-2 CASSSYQGAPGYTF TGTGCCAGCAGCTCCTACCAGGGGGCGCCGGGCTACACCTTC
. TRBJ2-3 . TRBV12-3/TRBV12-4 CASSLDPGTQYF TGTGCCAGCAGTTTAGACCCCGGTACGCAGTATTTT
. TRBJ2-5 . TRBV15 CATSGSSRTETQYF TGTGCCACCAGCGGGAGCTCCCGAACTGAGACCCAGTACTTC
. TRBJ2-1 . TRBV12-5 CASGLVRTSFHNEQFF TGTGCTAGTGGTTTGGTAAGAACTAGCTTCCACAATGAGCAGTTCTTC
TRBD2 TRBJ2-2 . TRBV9 CASSALAGANTGELFF TGTGCCAGCAGCGCCCTAGCGGGGGCTAACACCGGGGAGCTGTTTTTT
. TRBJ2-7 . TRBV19 CASGYLDRGAQQYF TGTGCCAGTGGATATCTTGATAGAGGTGCCCAGCAGTACTTC
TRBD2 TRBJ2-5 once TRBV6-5 CASSYASGLGPETQYF TGTGCCAGCAGTTACGCCTCGGGACTAGGGCCCGAGACCCAGTACTTC